Listed here is a single T cell receptor (beta chain). V lost 5 bases to trimming and J lost 8 bases; unmatched junction nucleotides: 8. Germline V CDR1 and CDR2: SGDLS, YYNGEE. The CDR3 sequence is 14 residues long. The table came from immunoSEQ multiplex PCR; TCRdb's copy has only in-frame clones and leaves some out. In the table there are 15,000 to 20,000 clones, about 84% of which are singletons. These data are taken from a study of CD4+ T cells in melanoma. The receptor was isolated from a human donor with melanoma. Sequences were obtained from cells from a culture (not recorded whether cultured in vitro). The chain joins TRBV9 to TRBJ1-4, with 8 positions matching TRBD1. The CDR3 DNA follows: TGTGCCAGCAGTCGACAGGGGCGGCGAGAAAAACTGTTTTTT. It translates to CASSRQGRREKLFF.